The present TCR beta chain was sequenced within a study of blood T cell repertoires in COVID-19. Across the study: Acute and convalescent COVID-19 samples came from the United States, Italy and Spain. PBMCs, B-cell-depleted T cells, or T cells were the source of the cDNA or gDNA that made up the material.

Authors' analysis steps: Reference gene primer amplification in the assay estimated nucleated cell counts. The method was immunoSEQ multiplex PCR; TCRdb's version includes in-frame clones alone and lacks a portion of them. V, J and clone size were drawn from that table, and D and trimming were deduced from the DNA. The data hold about 200,000 clones, with 70% to 90% observed a single time. Material for sequencing was peripheral blood. The clonotype was recovered from a man in his 60s with acute or convalescent COVID-19.

CDR3 DNA: TGTGCCAGCAGCCGGACAGGGACGACTAATTCACCCCTCCACTTT. Protein product: CASSRTGTTNSPLHF. The J gene is TRBJ1-6, the V gene TRBV7-8, with 8 bases matching TRBD1. Germline V gene data show CDR1 as SGHVS and CDR2 as FQNEAQ. V lost 5 bases, J lost 6 bases, and 6 bases stayed unmatched. This CDR3 is built from 15 residues.